This entry is about one T cell receptor beta chain. The CDR3 totals 13 residues. CDR1 is MDHEN, CDR2 SYDVKM, per germline. Germline trimming cut 4 bases from V and 5 bases from J; bases unmatched to any gene: 4. Replicate PCRs run on unsorted PBMC used 250 to 300 ng DNA, which was 30,000 or so T cell genomes. As processed by the authors: ImmunoSEQ yielded junction-only sequences lacking quality scores, so filtering differed. Some clones are missing from TCRdb's copy, which holds only in-frame ones; the method was immunoSEQ multiplex PCR. That table supplies the V and J calls and clone size; D and trimming were determined from the DNA. The sample lists approximately 500,000 clones, nearly 80% occurring once. Donors were Caucasian adults residing in Nashville, Tennessee, USA. The data are from a study of shared clonotypes between healthy human individuals.

This clonotype was sampled from a woman in her forties in good health. Some clones in this sample may be carry-over from other donors' samples. V is TRBV28 and J is TRBJ2-5; 7 bases are shared with TRBD1. The material sequenced was PBMCs. In DNA, the CDR3 is TGTGCCAGCAGTTCCCCGGACAGGGAGACCCAGTACTTC. It codes for CASSSPDRETQYF.